The rows below give T cell receptor beta chains drawn from one sample of a study of T cell changes during pregnancy in multiple sclerosis. Clones were read by immunoSEQ multiplex PCR, and TCRdb kept only the in-frame ones, dropping some. The sample carries tens of thousands of clones, around 90% recorded once. The sample was peripheral blood, taken in the second trimester of pregnancy. The receptors shown here come from a female donor with multiple sclerosis, enrolled in a pregnancy study. The CDR3 runs from the conserved cysteine through the conserved F or W. D genes are given only for firm matches. The size of a clone is reported for some rows only, either as once, few or many, or as a class for expanded clones.

J gene: TRBJ1-1; V gene: TRBV7-3; clone size: NA; D gene: NA; CDR3 protein: CASSLRPEADTEAFF; CDR3 DNA: TGTGCCAGCAGCTTAAGACCAGAAGCGGACACTGAAGCTTTCTTT
J gene: TRBJ2-7; V gene: TRBV10-3; clone size: NA; D gene: NA; CDR3 protein: CAISEYREEQYF; CDR3 DNA: TGTGCCATCAGTGAGTACAGGGAGGAGCAGTACTTC
J gene: TRBJ2-1; V gene: TRBV9; clone size: once; D gene: NA; CDR3 protein: CASSVVARLPSSYNEQFF; CDR3 DNA: TGTGCCAGCAGCGTAGTCGCGAGACTGCCGAGCTCCTACAATGAGCAGTTCTTC
J gene: TRBJ1-2; V gene: TRBV11-2; clone size: NA; D gene: TRBD1; CDR3 protein: CASSFPSEGGHGYTF; CDR3 DNA: TGTGCCAGCAGCTTTCCGAGTGAAGGGGGCCATGGCTACACCTTC
J gene: TRBJ1-2; V gene: TRBV7-3; clone size: NA; D gene: TRBD1; CDR3 protein: CASSLMGTGTDGYTF; CDR3 DNA: TGTGCCAGCAGCTTAATGGGGACAGGGACGGATGGCTACACCTTC
J gene: TRBJ2-1; V gene: TRBV5-8; clone size: NA; D gene: NA; CDR3 protein: CASSLGDTPVEEQFF; CDR3 DNA: TGTGCCAGCAGCTTGGGGGACACCCCAGTTGAGGAGCAGTTCTTC
J gene: TRBJ2-7; V gene: TRBV4-3; clone size: NA; D gene: TRBD2; CDR3 protein: CASSQDGLAGRQQYF; CDR3 DNA: TGCGCCAGCAGCCAAGATGGACTAGCGGGACGGCAGCAGTACTTC
J gene: TRBJ2-5; V gene: TRBV2; clone size: NA; D gene: NA; CDR3 protein: CASSESREETQYF; CDR3 DNA: TGTGCCAGCAGTGAATCACGGGAAGAGACCCAGTACTTC
J gene: TRBJ1-1; V gene: TRBV7-2; clone size: NA; D gene: NA; CDR3 protein: CASSLFAGGTEAFF; CDR3 DNA: TGTGCCAGCAGCTTATTTGCCGGGGGCACTGAAGCTTTCTTT
J gene: TRBJ1-1; V gene: TRBV6-4; clone size: NA; D gene: NA; CDR3 protein: CASSVSGLNTEAFF; CDR3 DNA: TGTGCCAGCAGCGTTTCAGGCCTGAACACTGAAGCTTTCTTT
J gene: TRBJ1-1; V gene: TRBV5-1; clone size: few; D gene: NA; CDR3 protein: CASSFEGETEAFF; CDR3 DNA: TGCGCCAGCAGCTTTGAGGGGGAGACTGAAGCTTTCTTT
J gene: TRBJ2-3; V gene: TRBV10-1; clone size: NA; D gene: TRBD1; CDR3 protein: CASRDRGTDTQYF; CDR3 DNA: TGCGCCAGCCGGGACAGGGGCACAGATACGCAGTATTTT
J gene: TRBJ1-1; V gene: TRBV7-3; clone size: NA; D gene: NA; CDR3 protein: CASSFDGRSTEAFF; CDR3 DNA: TGTGCCAGCAGCTTTGACGGGAGGAGCACTGAAGCTTTCTTT
J gene: TRBJ2-1; V gene: TRBV18; clone size: NA; D gene: NA; CDR3 protein: CASSPTEGYNEQFF; CDR3 DNA: TGTGCCAGCTCACCAACGGAGGGTTACAATGAGCAGTTCTTC
J gene: TRBJ2-3; V gene: TRBV27; clone size: NA; D gene: NA; CDR3 protein: CASSLTGSSTDTQYF; CDR3 DNA: TGTGCCAGCAGTTTAACAGGATCTAGCACAGATACGCAGTATTTT
J gene: TRBJ2-7; V gene: TRBV2; clone size: NA; D gene: TRBD2; CDR3 protein: CASTVLAGEGEQYF; CDR3 DNA: TGTGCCAGCACTGTACTAGCGGGAGAGGGCGAGCAGTACTTC
J gene: TRBJ1-1; V gene: TRBV11-2; clone size: NA; D gene: NA; CDR3 protein: CASSPAGTQGTEAFF; CDR3 DNA: TGTGCCAGCAGCCCGGCCGGGACCCAGGGGACTGAAGCTTTCTTT
J gene: TRBJ2-7; V gene: TRBV4-3; clone size: NA; D gene: NA; CDR3 protein: CASSQDLGHPYEQYF; CDR3 DNA: TGCGCCAGCAGCCAAGATTTAGGACATCCCTACGAGCAGTACTTC
J gene: TRBJ1-2; V gene: TRBV10-2; clone size: once; D gene: NA; CDR3 protein: CASSESQGGHYGYTF; CDR3 DNA: TGCGCCAGCAGTGAGTCACAGGGAGGGCACTATGGCTACACCTTC
J gene: TRBJ2-7; V gene: TRBV7-9; clone size: once; D gene: NA; CDR3 protein: CASSPGRGTGSYEQYF; CDR3 DNA: TGTGCCAGCAGCCCAGGGCGGGGGACAGGCTCCTACGAGCAGTACTTC
J gene: TRBJ2-1; V gene: TRBV18; clone size: NA; D gene: NA; CDR3 protein: CASSTGQTYNEQFF; CDR3 DNA: TGTGCCAGCTCAACGGGACAAACGTACAATGAGCAGTTCTTC
J gene: TRBJ1-2; V gene: TRBV14; clone size: NA; D gene: NA; CDR3 protein: CASSQGGLANYGYTF; CDR3 DNA: TGTGCCAGCAGCCAAGGGGGCCTAGCTAACTATGGCTACACCTTC
J gene: TRBJ2-3; V gene: TRBV19; clone size: NA; D gene: TRBD2; CDR3 protein: CASNGGGPTDTQYF; CDR3 DNA: TGTGCCAGTAATGGGGGAGGGCCGACAGATACGCAGTATTTT
J gene: TRBJ2-1; V gene: TRBV5-5; clone size: NA; D gene: NA; CDR3 protein: CASSSRDSPLGQFF; CDR3 DNA: TGTGCCAGCAGCTCCCGGGACTCACCGCTCGGGCAGTTCTTC
J gene: TRBJ2-7; V gene: TRBV18; clone size: NA; D gene: TRBD2; CDR3 protein: CASSRGLAGTLEQYF; CDR3 DNA: TGTGCCAGCTCACGGGGACTAGCGGGAACCCTCGAGCAGTACTTC
J gene: TRBJ1-1; V gene: TRBV11-2; clone size: NA; D gene: NA; CDR3 protein: CASSVARKFGPARTEAFF; CDR3 DNA: TGTGCCAGCAGCGTCGCCCGTAAGTTTGGGCCGGCACGAACTGAAGCTTTCTTT
J gene: TRBJ1-2; V gene: TRBV7-9; clone size: NA; D gene: TRBD1; CDR3 protein: CASSLYLFRDRGRDGYTF; CDR3 DNA: TGTGCCAGCAGCCTCTATTTGTTCCGGGACAGGGGGCGAGATGGCTACACCTTC
J gene: TRBJ2-1; V gene: TRBV11-1; clone size: NA; D gene: NA; CDR3 protein: CASSARPLVGVNNEQFF; CDR3 DNA: TGTGCCAGCAGCGCCAGGCCATTGGTAGGGGTGAACAATGAGCAGTTCTTC
J gene: TRBJ2-1; V gene: TRBV6-5; clone size: NA; D gene: TRBD2; CDR3 protein: CATAREGRGNEQFF; CDR3 DNA: TGTGCCACCGCACGGGAGGGCCGGGGGAATGAGCAGTTCTTC
J gene: TRBJ2-1; V gene: TRBV5-1; clone size: NA; D gene: TRBD1; CDR3 protein: CASSLIGTGTDNEQFF; CDR3 DNA: TGCGCCAGCAGCCTAATCGGGACAGGGACCGACAATGAGCAGTTCTTC
J gene: TRBJ2-1; V gene: TRBV6-4; clone size: NA; D gene: NA; CDR3 protein: CASSDKREEYAEQFF; CDR3 DNA: TGTGCCAGCAGTGACAAGAGGGAGGAATACGCTGAGCAGTTCTTC
J gene: TRBJ1-1; V gene: TRBV6-1; clone size: NA; D gene: NA; CDR3 protein: CASSEVAGTTEAFF; CDR3 DNA: TGTGCCAGCAGTGAAGTGGCGGGAACAACTGAAGCTTTCTTT
J gene: TRBJ1-5; V gene: TRBV7-5; clone size: NA; D gene: NA; CDR3 protein: CARTPTGAYSNQPQHF; CDR3 DNA: TGTGCCAGAACCCCAACAGGGGCTTATAGCAATCAGCCCCAGCATTTT
J gene: TRBJ2-7; V gene: TRBV19; clone size: NA; D gene: TRBD2; CDR3 protein: CASSISLAGGSYEQYF; CDR3 DNA: TGTGCCAGTAGTATATCCCTAGCGGGGGGAAGTTACGAGCAGTACTTC
J gene: TRBJ2-2; V gene: TRBV14; clone size: NA; D gene: TRBD1; CDR3 protein: CASSQVWTGVTGELFF; CDR3 DNA: TGTGCCAGCAGCCAAGTTTGGACAGGGGTCACCGGGGAGCTGTTTTTT
J gene: TRBJ1-5; V gene: TRBV11-2; clone size: once; D gene: TRBD1; CDR3 protein: CASSLDNGGQESNQPQHF; CDR3 DNA: TGTGCCAGCAGCTTAGATAATGGGGGACAGGAGAGCAATCAGCCCCAGCATTTT
J gene: TRBJ2-2; V gene: TRBV5-8; clone size: NA; D gene: TRBD1; CDR3 protein: CASSFPGQRETGELFF; CDR3 DNA: TGTGCCAGCAGCTTCCCGGGACAGAGGGAAACCGGGGAGCTGTTTTTT
J gene: TRBJ2-7; V gene: TRBV19; clone size: NA; D gene: NA; CDR3 protein: CASSVAEQYF; CDR3 DNA: TGTGCCAGTAGTGTGGCCGAGCAGTACTTC
J gene: TRBJ2-7; V gene: TRBV28; clone size: NA; D gene: TRBD1; CDR3 protein: CASSSGQGTFYEQYF; CDR3 DNA: TGTGCCAGCAGTTCAGGACAGGGGACCTTTTACGAGCAGTACTTC
J gene: TRBJ2-7; V gene: TRBV28; clone size: NA; D gene: TRBD2; CDR3 protein: CASRFRGRTGLAGVSEQYF; CDR3 DNA: TGTGCCAGCAGATTCAGAGGGAGGACAGGCTTAGCGGGAGTAAGCGAGCAGTACTTC
J gene: TRBJ1-4; V gene: TRBV19; clone size: NA; D gene: NA; CDR3 protein: CASRLTFSSVEEKLFF; CDR3 DNA: TGTGCCAGTAGATTAACCTTCTCGTCCGTGGAGGAAAAACTGTTTTTT
J gene: TRBJ1-1; V gene: TRBV2; clone size: NA; D gene: NA; CDR3 protein: CASSRGFIGTEAFF; CDR3 DNA: TGTGCCAGCAGCCGGGGGTTTATAGGCACTGAAGCTTTCTTT
J gene: TRBJ2-7; V gene: TRBV21-1; clone size: NA; D gene: NA; CDR3 protein: CASASKRLAAPCEQYF; CDR3 DNA: TGTGCCAGCGCTTCCAAAAGACTAGCGGCCCCCTGCGAGCAGTACTTC
J gene: TRBJ1-5; V gene: TRBV27; clone size: NA; D gene: TRBD1; CDR3 protein: CASSLRTGGQPQHF; CDR3 DNA: TGTGCCAGCAGTTTAAGGACAGGGGGTCAGCCCCAGCATTTT
J gene: TRBJ1-5; V gene: TRBV10-1; clone size: NA; D gene: NA; CDR3 protein: CASSSGASNQPQHF; CDR3 DNA: TGCGCCAGCAGTTCTGGAGCAAGCAATCAGCCCCAGCATTTT
J gene: TRBJ2-1; V gene: TRBV28; clone size: NA; D gene: NA; CDR3 protein: CASGDRLGNEQFF; CDR3 DNA: TGTGCCAGCGGCGACAGGTTGGGCAATGAGCAGTTCTTC
J gene: TRBJ2-2; V gene: TRBV19; clone size: once; D gene: NA; CDR3 protein: CASSISRAITGELFF; CDR3 DNA: TGTGCCAGTAGTATATCGAGGGCCATTACCGGGGAGCTGTTTTTT
J gene: TRBJ2-3; V gene: TRBV6-4; clone size: NA; D gene: TRBD2; CDR3 protein: CASSETSGVTDTQYF; CDR3 DNA: TGTGCCAGCAGTGAAACTAGCGGAGTGACAGATACGCAGTATTTT
J gene: TRBJ2-7; V gene: TRBV4-3; clone size: NA; D gene: NA; CDR3 protein: CASSQDVWGERVEQYF; CDR3 DNA: TGCGCCAGCAGCCAAGACGTTTGGGGAGAGAGGGTCGAGCAGTACTTC
J gene: TRBJ1-2; V gene: TRBV28; clone size: NA; D gene: NA; CDR3 protein: CASRGTLVNYGYTF; CDR3 DNA: TGTGCCAGCAGGGGGACACTTGTTAACTATGGCTACACCTTC
J gene: TRBJ1-2; V gene: TRBV5-4; clone size: NA; D gene: NA; CDR3 protein: CASSEGSEAGYTF; CDR3 DNA: TGTGCCAGCAGCGAAGGGAGTGAGGCTGGCTACACCTTC
J gene: TRBJ2-5; V gene: TRBV10-3; clone size: NA; D gene: NA; CDR3 protein: CAISEPRITGTQYF; CDR3 DNA: TGTGCCATCAGTGAGCCGAGGATAACGGGTACCCAGTACTTC
J gene: TRBJ1-2; V gene: TRBV5-1; clone size: NA; D gene: NA; CDR3 protein: CASSETGRQVYF; CDR3 DNA: TGCGCCAGCAGCGAAACAGGGCGTCAGGTCTACTTC
J gene: TRBJ2-5; V gene: TRBV19; clone size: NA; D gene: TRBD1; CDR3 protein: CASSRQGRGETQYF; CDR3 DNA: TGTGCCAGTAGCAGACAGGGAAGAGGGGAGACCCAGTACTTC
J gene: TRBJ2-7; V gene: TRBV5-1; clone size: NA; D gene: NA; CDR3 protein: CASSLYSTGINYEQYF; CDR3 DNA: TGCGCCAGCAGCCTTTATTCTACAGGGATTAACTACGAGCAGTACTTC
J gene: TRBJ2-5; V gene: TRBV5-8; clone size: NA; D gene: NA; CDR3 protein: CASSSQGETQYF; CDR3 DNA: TGTGCCAGCAGCTCCCAGGGGGAGACCCAGTACTTC